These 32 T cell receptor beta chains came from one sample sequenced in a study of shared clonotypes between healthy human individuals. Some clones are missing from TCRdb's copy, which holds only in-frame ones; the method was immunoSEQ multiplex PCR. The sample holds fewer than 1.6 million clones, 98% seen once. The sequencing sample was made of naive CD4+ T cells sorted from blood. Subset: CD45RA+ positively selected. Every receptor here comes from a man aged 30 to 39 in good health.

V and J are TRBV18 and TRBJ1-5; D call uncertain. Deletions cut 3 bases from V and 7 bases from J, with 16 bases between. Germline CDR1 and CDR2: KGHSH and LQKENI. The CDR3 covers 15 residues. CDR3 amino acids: CASSPLEGPAQPQHF. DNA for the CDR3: TGTGCCAGCTCACCCCTTGAGGGTCCGGCGCAGCCCCAGCATTTT.

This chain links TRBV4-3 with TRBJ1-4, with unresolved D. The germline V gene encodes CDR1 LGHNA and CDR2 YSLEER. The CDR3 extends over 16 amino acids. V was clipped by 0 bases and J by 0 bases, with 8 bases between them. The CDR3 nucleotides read TGCGCCAGCAGCCAAGAGCTCGGTGCAACTAATGAAAAACTGTTTTTT. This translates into CASSQELGATNEKLFF.

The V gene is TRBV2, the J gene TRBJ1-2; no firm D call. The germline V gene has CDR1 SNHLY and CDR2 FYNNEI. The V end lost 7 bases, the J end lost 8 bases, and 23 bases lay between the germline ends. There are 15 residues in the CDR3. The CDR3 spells CASNPIWQNPTGYTF. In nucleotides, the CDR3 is TGTGCCAGCAACCCAATTTGGCAAAACCCGACGGGCTACACCTTC.

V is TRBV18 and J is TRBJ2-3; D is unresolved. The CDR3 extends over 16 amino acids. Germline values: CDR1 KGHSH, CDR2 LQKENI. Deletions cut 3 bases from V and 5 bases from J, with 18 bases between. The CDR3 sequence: CASSPSSANWGDTQYF. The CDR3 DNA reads TGTGCCAGCTCACCTAGCTCGGCCAATTGGGGAGATACGCAGTATTTT.

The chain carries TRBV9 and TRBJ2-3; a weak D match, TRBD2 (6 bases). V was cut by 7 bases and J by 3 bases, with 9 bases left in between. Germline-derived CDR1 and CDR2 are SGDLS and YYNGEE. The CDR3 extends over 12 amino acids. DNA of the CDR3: TGTGCCAGCGCGGGGAAGACAGATACGCAGTATTTT. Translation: CASAGKTDTQYF.

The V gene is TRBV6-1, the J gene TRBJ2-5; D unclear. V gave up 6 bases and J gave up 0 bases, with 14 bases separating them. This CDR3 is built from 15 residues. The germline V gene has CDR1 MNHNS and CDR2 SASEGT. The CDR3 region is CASRGRGRYQETQYF. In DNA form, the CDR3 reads TGTGCCAGCAGGGGTCGAGGTAGATACCAAGAGACCCAGTACTTC.

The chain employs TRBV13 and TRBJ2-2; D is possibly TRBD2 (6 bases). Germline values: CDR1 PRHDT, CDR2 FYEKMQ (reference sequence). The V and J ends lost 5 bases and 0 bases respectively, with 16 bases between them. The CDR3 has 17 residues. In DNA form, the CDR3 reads TGTGCCAGCAGCGTATTCCTAGCGCAAGCGAACACCGGGGAGCTGTTTTTT. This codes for CASSVFLAQANTGELFF.

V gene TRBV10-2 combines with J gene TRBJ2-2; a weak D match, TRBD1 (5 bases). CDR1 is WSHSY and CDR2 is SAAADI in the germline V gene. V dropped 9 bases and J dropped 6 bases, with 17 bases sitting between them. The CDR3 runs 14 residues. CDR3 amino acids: CARTGLNRSGELFF. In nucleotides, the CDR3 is TGCGCCAGAACAGGCTTGAATCGATCCGGGGAGCTGTTTTTT.

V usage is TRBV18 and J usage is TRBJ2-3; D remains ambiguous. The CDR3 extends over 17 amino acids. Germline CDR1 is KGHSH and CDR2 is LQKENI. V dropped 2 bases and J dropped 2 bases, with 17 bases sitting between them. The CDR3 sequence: CASSPSPTPPSTDTQYF. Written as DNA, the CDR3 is TGTGCCAGCTCACCATCTCCAACACCCCCTTCCACAGATACGCAGTATTTT.

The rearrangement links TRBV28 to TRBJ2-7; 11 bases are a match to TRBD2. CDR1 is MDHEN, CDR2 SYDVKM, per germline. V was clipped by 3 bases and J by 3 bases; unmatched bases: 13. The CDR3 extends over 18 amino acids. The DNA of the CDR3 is TGTGCCAGCAGTTTGATTAGCGGGAGGGCCAAATTGCTCTACGAGCAGTACTTC. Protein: CASSLISGRAKLLYEQYF.

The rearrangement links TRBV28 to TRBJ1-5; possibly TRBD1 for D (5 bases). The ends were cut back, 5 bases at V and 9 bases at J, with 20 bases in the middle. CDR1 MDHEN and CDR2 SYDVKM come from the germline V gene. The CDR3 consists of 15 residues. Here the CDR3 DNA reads TGTGCCAGCAGTCCCAAATACCCAGGGCGGAGGCCCCAGCATTTT. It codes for CASSPKYPGRRPQHF.

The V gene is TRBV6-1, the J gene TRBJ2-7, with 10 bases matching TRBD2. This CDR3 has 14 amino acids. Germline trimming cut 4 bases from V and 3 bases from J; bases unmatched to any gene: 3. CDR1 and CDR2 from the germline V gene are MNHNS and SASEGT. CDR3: CASSVGLARYEQYF. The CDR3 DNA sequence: TGTGCCAGCAGTGTGGGACTAGCGCGCTACGAGCAGTACTTC.

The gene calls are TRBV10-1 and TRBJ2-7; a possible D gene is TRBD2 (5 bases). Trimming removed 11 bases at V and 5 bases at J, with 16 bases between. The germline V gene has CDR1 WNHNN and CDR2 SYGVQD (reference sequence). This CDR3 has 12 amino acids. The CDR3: CAPKRESDEQYF. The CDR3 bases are TGCGCCCCTAAGAGGGAGTCGGACGAGCAGTACTTC.

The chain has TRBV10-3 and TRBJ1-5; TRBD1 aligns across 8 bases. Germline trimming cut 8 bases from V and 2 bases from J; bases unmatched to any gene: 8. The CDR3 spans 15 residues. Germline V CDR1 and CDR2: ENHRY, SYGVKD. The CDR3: CAIGGGQGGNQPQHF. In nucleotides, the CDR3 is TGTGCCATCGGGGGCGGACAGGGAGGCAATCAGCCCCAGCATTTT.

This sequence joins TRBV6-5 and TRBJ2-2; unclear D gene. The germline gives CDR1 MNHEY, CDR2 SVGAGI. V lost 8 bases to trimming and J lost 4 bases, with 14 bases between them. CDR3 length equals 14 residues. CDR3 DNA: TGTGCCAGCTGGCCCATGTTCGCCACCGGGGAGCTGTTTTTT. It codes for CASWPMFATGELFF.

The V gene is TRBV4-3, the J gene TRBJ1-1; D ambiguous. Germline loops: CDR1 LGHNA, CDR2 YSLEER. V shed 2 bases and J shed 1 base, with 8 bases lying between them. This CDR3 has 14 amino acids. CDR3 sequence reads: CASSQTTWNTEAFF. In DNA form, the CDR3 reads TGCGCCAGCAGCCAAACGACTTGGAACACTGAAGCTTTCTTT.

The DNA of the CDR3 is TGTGCCAGCAGCCCAGGCCAGTATAGCAATCAGCCCCAGCATTTT. It specifies CASSPGQYSNQPQHF. The rearrangement uses TRBV7-9 and TRBJ1-5; the D is unclear. The germline gives CDR1 SEHNR, CDR2 FQNEAQ (reference sequence). Trimming left V 5 bases short and J 0 bases short, with 11 bases between. This CDR3 has 15 amino acids.

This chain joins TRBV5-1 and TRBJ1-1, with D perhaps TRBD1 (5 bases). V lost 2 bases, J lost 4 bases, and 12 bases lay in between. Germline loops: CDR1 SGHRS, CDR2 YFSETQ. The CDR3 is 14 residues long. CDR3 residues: CASSFRERGTEAFF. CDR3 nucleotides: TGCGCCAGCAGCTTCAGGGAGCGAGGCACTGAAGCTTTCTTT.

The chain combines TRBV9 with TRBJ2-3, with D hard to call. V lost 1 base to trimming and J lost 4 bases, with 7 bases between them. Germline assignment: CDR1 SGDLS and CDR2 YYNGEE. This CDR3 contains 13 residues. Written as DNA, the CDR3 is TGTGCCAGCAGCGTAATGGTTTCAGATACGCAGTATTTT. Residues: CASSVMVSDTQYF.

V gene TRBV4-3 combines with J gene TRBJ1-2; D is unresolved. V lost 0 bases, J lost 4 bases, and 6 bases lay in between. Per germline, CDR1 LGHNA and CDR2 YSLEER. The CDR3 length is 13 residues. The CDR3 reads CASSQELPYGYTF. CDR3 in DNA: TGCGCCAGCAGCCAAGAACTTCCCTATGGCTACACCTTC.

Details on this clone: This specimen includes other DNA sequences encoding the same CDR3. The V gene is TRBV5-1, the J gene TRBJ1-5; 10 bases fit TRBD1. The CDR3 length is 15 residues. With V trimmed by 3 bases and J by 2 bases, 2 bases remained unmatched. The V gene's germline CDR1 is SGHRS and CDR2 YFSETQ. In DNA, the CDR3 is TGCGCCAGCAGCTCGGGGACAGGGGGCAATCAGCCCCAGCATTTT. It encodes CASSSGTGGNQPQHF.

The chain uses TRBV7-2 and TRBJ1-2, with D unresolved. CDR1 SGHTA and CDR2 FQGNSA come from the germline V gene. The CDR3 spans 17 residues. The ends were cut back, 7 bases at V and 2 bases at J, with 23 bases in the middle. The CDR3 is CASNAQTRVEFNYGYTF. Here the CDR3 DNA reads TGTGCCAGCAATGCGCAAACGAGGGTCGAGTTCAACTATGGCTACACCTTC.

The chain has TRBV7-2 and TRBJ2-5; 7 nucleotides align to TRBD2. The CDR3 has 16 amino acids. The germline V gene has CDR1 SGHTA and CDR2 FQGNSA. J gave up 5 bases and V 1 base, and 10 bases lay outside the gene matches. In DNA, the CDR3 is TGTGCCAGCAGCTTAGACGGCGCGGGAGTTGGTGAGACCCAGTACTTC. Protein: CASSLDGAGVGETQYF. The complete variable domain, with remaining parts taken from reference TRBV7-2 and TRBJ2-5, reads GAGVSQSPSNKVTEKGKDVELRCDPISGHTALYWYRQSLGQGLEFLIYFQGNSAPDKSGLPSDRFSAERTGGSVSTLTIQRTQQEDSAVYLCASSLDGAGVGETQYFGPGTRLLVL.

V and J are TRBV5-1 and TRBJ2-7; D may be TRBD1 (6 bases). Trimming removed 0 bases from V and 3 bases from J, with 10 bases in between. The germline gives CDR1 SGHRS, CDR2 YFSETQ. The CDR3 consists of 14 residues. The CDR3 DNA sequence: TGCGCCAGCAGCTTGGCCGAGACAGGCTACGAGCAGTACTTC. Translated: CASSLAETGYEQYF.

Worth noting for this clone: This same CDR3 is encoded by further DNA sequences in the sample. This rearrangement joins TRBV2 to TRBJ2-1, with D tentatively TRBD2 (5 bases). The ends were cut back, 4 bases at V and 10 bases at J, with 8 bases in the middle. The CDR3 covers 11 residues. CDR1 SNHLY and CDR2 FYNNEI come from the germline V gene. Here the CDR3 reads CASSVEGEQFF. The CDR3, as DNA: TGTGCCAGCAGTGTAGAGGGAGAGCAGTTCTTC.

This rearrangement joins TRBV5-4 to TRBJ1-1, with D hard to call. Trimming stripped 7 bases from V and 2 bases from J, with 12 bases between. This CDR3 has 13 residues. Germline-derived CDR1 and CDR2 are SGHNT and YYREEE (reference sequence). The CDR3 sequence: CASGKTENTEAFF. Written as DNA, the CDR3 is TGTGCCAGCGGAAAAACAGAAAACACTGAAGCTTTCTTT.

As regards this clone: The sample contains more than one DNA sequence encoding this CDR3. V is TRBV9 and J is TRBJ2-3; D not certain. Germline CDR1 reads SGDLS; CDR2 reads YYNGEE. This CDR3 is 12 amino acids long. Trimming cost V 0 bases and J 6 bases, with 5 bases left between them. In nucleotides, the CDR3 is TGTGCCAGCAGCGTAGTTAGCGATACGCAGTATTTT. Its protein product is CASSVVSDTQYF.

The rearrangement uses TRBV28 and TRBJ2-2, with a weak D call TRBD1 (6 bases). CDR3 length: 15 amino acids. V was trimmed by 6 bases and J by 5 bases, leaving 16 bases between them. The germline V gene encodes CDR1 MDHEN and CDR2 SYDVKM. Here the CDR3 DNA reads TGTGCCAGCAGCCTTCCCAGGGGTGGAACCGGGGAGCTGTTTTTT. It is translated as CASSLPRGGTGELFF.

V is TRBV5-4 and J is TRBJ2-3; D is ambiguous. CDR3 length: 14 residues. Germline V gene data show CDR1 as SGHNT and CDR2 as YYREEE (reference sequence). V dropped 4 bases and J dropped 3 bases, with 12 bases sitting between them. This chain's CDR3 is CASSVDIFTDTQYF. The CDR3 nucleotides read TGTGCCAGCAGCGTCGACATTTTTACAGATACGCAGTATTTT.

The CDR3 is CASSSGGSTYIGQYF. CDR3 DNA sequence: TGTGCCAGCAGTTCAGGGGGCAGCACCTATATCGGGCAGTATTTT. The gene calls are TRBV4-2 and TRBJ2-3; 8 bases align to TRBD1. The V gene's germline CDR1 is LGHNA and CDR2 YNFKEQ. V gave up 6 bases and J gave up 11 bases; unmatched junction bases: 16. The CDR3 is 15 residues long.

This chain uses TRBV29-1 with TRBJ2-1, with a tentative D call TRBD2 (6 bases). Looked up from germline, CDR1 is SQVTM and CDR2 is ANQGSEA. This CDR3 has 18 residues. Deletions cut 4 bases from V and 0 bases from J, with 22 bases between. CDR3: CSVGVTNSGKSSYNEQFF. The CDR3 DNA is TGCAGCGTTGGGGTGACGAATAGCGGCAAGAGCTCCTACAATGAGCAGTTCTTC.

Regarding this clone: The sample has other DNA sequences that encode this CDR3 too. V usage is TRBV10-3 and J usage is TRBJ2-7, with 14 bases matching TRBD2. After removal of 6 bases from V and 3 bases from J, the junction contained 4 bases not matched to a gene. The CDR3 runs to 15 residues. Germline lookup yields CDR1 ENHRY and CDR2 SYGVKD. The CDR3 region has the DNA TGTGCCATCAGCGGGACTAGCGGGAGCTTCTACGAGCAGTACTTC. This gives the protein CAISGTSGSFYEQYF.